Listed below are T cell receptor beta chains from one sample, sequenced in a study of cytomegalovirus exposure and HLA in healthy donors. Libraries were prepared by immunoSEQ multiplex PCR; TCRdb keeps only in-frame clonotypes and omits some of them. This sample has some 150,000 clones; more than 75% occur once, and the top ten carry about 1%. The specimen sequenced was PBMCs. Receptors originate from a male donor in good health and CMV-seronegative. CDR3s leave out the opening cysteine and the closing phenylalanine or tryptophan.

V	length	J	CDR3
TRBV7-2	12	TRBJ2-5	ASSLHSQLETQY
TRBV6-5	13	TRBJ2-2	ASRPGTGNTGELF
TRBV4-1	15	TRBJ2-3	ASSRTLLAGGTDTQY
TRBV5-5	14	TRBJ2-6	ASSVQGGSGANVLT
TRBV5-4	11	TRBJ2-3	ASSPPSRDTQY
TRBV15	13	TRBJ1-4	ATSRETGTNEKLF
TRBV4-3	13	TRBJ2-3	ASSPSGGSTDTQY
TRBV9	11	TRBJ1-2	ASSLDFRYGYT
TRBV6-5	12	TRBJ2-4	ASRLQGGENIQY
TRBV25-1	9	TRBJ1-1	ASSEWSKAF
TRBV7-2	12	TRBJ2-7	ASSPDSHSYEQY
TRBV19	17	TRBJ1-5	ASSIVRQDGPSSNQPQH
TRBV5-1	13	TRBJ1-1	ASTLGHLSGTEAF
TRBV7-6	13	TRBJ2-7	ASSPGLAGTYEQY
TRBV5-6	11	NA	ASSLRDRYEQY
TRBV27	12	TRBJ1-2	ASSPGQGWGGYT
TRBV7-9	15	TRBJ2-5	ASSLATLSGGEETQY
TRBV5-6	14	TRBJ1-3	ASSPFRGDSGNTIY
TRBV29-1	10	TRBJ2-3	SVEDWTGPQY
TRBV27	15	TRBJ2-1	ASSSLSGGPWANEQF
TRBV4-1	13	TRBJ1-5	ASSQVDRGHQPQH
TRBV6-6	14	TRBJ2-7	ASSPSSGTAPYEQY
TRBV4-1	17	TRBJ2-6	ASSQGVWTASSGANVLT
TRBV7-2	13	TRBJ1-2	ASSPREGYEYGYT
TRBV6-5	14	TRBJ2-7	ASSSLRSGGSHEQY
TRBV7-2	13	TRBJ2-5	ASSSPGLASETQY
TRBV9	13	TRBJ1-1	ASSMLTGGITEAF
TRBV5-4	15	TRBJ1-1	ASSSWTGRQGWTEAF